This TCR beta chain was recorded in a study of blood T cell repertoires in COVID-19. Study-level background: Sites across the United States, Italy and Spain contributed samples from acute and convalescent COVID-19. Sources were T cells, B-cell-depleted T cells, or PBMCs; the material itself was cDNA or gDNA.

Authors' data handling: Amplification of reference gene primers provided the estimated nucleated cell counts. The protocol was immunoSEQ multiplex PCR, while the TCRdb copy is restricted to in-frame clones and leaves out a portion. V, J and clone size are taken as reported in that table, and D and trimming were inferred from the DNA itself. The sample yields about 150,000 clones, 79% seen once. The CDR3 has 12 residues. Germline loops: CDR1 MNHEY, CDR2 SMNVEV (reference sequence). Trimming shortened V by 5 bases and J by 6 bases, and 10 bases separated the two germline ends. The clonotype comes from a man aged 50 to 60 with active or convalescent COVID-19. Sequenced sample: peripheral blood. The chain carries TRBV27 and TRBJ1-1; D not certain. Here the CDR3 reads CASSPSNSEAFF. DNA for the CDR3: TGTGCCAGCAGTCCCTCCAACTCTGAAGCTTTCTTT.